This T cell receptor beta chain comes out of a study of blood T cell repertoires in COVID-19. Overall study: From T cells, B-cell-depleted T cells, or PBMCs came the material, which was cDNA or gDNA.

Using immunoSEQ multiplex PCR, the repertoire was profiled, and TCRdb retains in-frame clones only, with some absent. The repertoire holds 90,000 to 150,000 clones, approximately 81% seen once, with about 4% in the top ten. This clone was detected only once. CDR3 length: 14 amino acids. The V and J ends lost 6 bases and 5 bases respectively, with 16 bases between them. CDR1 SGHTA and CDR2 FQGNSA come from the germline V gene. Sequenced input: peripheral blood. This rearrangement joins TRBV7-2 to TRBJ1-2, with D perhaps matching TRBD1 (5 bases). The sequence was collected from an elderly woman with acute or convalescent COVID-19. CDR3 loop: CASSDRRGGYGYTF. The CDR3 DNA is TGTGCCAGCAGTGACCGGCGGGGGGGGTATGGCTACACCTTC.